This note documents a single TCR beta chain sequence. This clone's antigen is unknown. Base-call qualities are not available, and no considerably larger clone is one nucleotide away. Other DNA variants within this sample encode the same CDR3. Cut back by 6 bases and 0 bases, the V and J ends lie 5 bases apart. The germline V gene gives CDR1 as MDHEN and CDR2 as SYDVKM. From cysteine to phenylalanine, the CDR3 is 12 amino acids long. Only the CDR3 DNA is retained, 36 bases long and in frame from the first base. The entry originates in a study of shared clonotypes between healthy human individuals (dated by TCRdb to 2020 to 2022). A note on the overall study: The cohort included a few men and a couple of women between 18 and 49 years of age. Per donor, three plates each were used for CD4 naive and CD4 memory, two for CD8 naive, and one for CD8 memory. The study deeply sequenced blood TCR repertoires of several healthy adults to estimate repertoire size and the extent of clonotype sharing between individuals. To increase sequencing depth and limit assay-specific biases, TCR repertoire library preparation and sequencing were carried out by different laboratories using diverse techniques. Each donor's leukapheresis produced roughly between about 0.8 and 10 billion PBMCs.

Study-wide findings and limitations: Because the study included a small number of donors, the genetic and exposure-history diversity represented was limited. Higher generation probabilities were observed for clonotypes shared by all four sorted-subset donors than for non-shared clonotypes. Pairwise subsampling led to the expectation that sequencing depth would affect the degree of clonotype sharing among donors. Sampling was restricted to blood, and TCR repertoires in tissue are likely to differ from TCR repertoires in blood. When several donors were compared, the shared fraction of clonotypes was about 5.2% for naive CD4, roughly 3.4% for naive CD8, more than 2% for memory CD4, and 0.4% for memory CD8. Even with the large sequencing depth, rarefaction of the sorted-subset datasets indicated that sequencing was incomplete. Estimated clonotype richness was generally larger for naive than for memory subsets.

Using the deep immunoSEQ assay, multiplex PCR amplified TCR CDR3 regions from genomic DNA. Genomic DNA extracted from each cell subset was distributed evenly over all wells of several immunoSEQ 96-well plates, and each plate served as one replicate. For sorted subsets, each replicate PCR was loaded with around 200 ng genomic DNA, equivalent to about 33,000 T cell genomes. The purified libraries were quantified using a Qubit 3.0 fluorometer, sized with a Bioanalyzer 2100, and then quantified again using the KAPA Library Quantification kit. Each immunoSEQ 96-well plate was sequenced on its own single-read 150-cycle Illumina NextSeq 550 flow cell. The authors' analysis ran thus. Because the immunoSEQ output included only junctional sequences and no quality scores, the filtering could not be the same as the filtering used for full-length reads. To assign V/J genes and CDR3, sequences were annotated using PyIR, a Python wrapper for IgBLAST v1.9, with IMGT germline references. Reads with weak V/J assignments (E-value above 1e-6), missing CDR3, stop codons, out-of-frame junctions, or ambiguous translated residues were removed. V3J clonotypes were defined by identical inferred V gene, J gene, and CDR3 amino acid sequence. Percentage overlap between repertoires was calculated by dividing the number of shared unique clonotypes by the size of the smaller repertoire. RTK rarefaction, the Chao1 estimator, and Recon v2.1 estimates of unobserved clonotypes were used to assess repertoire richness. For all TCRbeta clonotypes obtained by the gDNA method from a few donors, generation probabilities were computed with OLGA. TCRdb limited this immuneACCESS table to in-frame rearrangements with V and J called. A share of clones is missing; checked studies link under half to unresolved V genes, and the rest is unexplained. The D gene and trimming were derived from the DNA, and the V and J assignments and clone size from that table. For this sample there are around 2.5 million clones; roughly 93% appear just once. The biggest ten clones account for more than 0.35% of the sample.

The donors were healthy, HIV-negative adults who had no recently reported acute infections or vaccinations. Every donor was a Caucasian adult residing in Nashville, Tennessee, USA. CD4+ T cells were enriched by magnetic negative selection; naive cells were then positively selected on CD45RA, and the negative fraction formed the memory subset. After blood collection by leukapheresis, PBMCs were isolated using Ficoll-Histopaque density gradient centrifugation and then cryopreserved in the vapor phase of liquid nitrogen. Purity and quantity of every magnetically sorted T cell population were checked by analytical flow cytometry. Genomic DNA was isolated from each sorted fraction and quantified by UV absorbance on a Nanodrop 2000c.

The chain is made from TRBV28 and TRBJ1-1; no confident D gene assignment can be made. Sequenced input: naive CD4+ T cells from PBMCs. In light of the paper, this sample's cell subset or site label describes: CD45RA+ positively selected. This sequence was found in a man younger than 35 in good health. Some clones in this sample may be carry-over from other donors' samples. The nucleotides are TGTGCCAGCAGAACTTTGAACACTGAAGCTTTCTTT. The translation is CASRTLNTEAFF.